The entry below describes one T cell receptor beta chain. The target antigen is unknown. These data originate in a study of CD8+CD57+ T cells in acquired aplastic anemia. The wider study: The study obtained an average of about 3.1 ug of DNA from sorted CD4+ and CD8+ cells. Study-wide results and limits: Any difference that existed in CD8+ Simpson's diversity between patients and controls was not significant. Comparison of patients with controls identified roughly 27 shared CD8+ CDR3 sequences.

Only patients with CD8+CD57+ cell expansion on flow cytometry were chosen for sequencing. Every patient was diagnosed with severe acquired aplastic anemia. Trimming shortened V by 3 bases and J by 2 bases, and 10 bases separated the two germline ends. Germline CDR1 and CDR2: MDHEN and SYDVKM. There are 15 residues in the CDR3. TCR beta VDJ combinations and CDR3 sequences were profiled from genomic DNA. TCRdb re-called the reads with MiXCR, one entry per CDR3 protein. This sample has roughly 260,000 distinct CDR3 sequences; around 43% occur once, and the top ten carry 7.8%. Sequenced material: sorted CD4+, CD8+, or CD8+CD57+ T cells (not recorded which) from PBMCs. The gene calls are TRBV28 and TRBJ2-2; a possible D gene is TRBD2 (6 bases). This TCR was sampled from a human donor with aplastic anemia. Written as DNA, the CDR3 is TGTGCCAGCAGTTTCGCGGGGATTAACACCGGGGAGCTGTTTTTT. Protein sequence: CASSFAGINTGELFF.